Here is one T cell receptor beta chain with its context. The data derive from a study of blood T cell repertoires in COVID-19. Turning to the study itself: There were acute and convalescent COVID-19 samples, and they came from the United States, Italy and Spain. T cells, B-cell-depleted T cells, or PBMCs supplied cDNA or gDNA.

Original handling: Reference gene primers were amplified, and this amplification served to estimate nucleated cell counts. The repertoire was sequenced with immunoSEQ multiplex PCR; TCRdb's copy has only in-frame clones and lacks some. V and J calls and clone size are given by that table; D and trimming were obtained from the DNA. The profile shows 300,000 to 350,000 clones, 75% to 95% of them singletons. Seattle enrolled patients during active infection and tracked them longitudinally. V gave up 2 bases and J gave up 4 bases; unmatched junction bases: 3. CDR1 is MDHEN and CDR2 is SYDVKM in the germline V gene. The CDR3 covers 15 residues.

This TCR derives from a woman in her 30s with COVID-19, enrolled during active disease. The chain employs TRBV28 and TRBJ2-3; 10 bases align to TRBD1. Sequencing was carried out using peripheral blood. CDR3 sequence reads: CASSLVGQGSDTQYF. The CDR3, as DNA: TGTGCCAGCAGTTTAGTGGGACAGGGGTCAGATACGCAGTATTTT.